The next 22 T cell receptor beta chains were all read from a single sample in a study of patients with pleural tuberculosis. TCRdb called the reads again in MiXCR, with one record for every CDR3 protein. The data hold about 50,000 distinct CDR3 sequences, with less than 9.5% observed a single time. All receptors come from a human donor with pleural tuberculosis.

In this sample, this clonotype turned up many times. This chain links TRBV24-1 with TRBJ2-5; D gene ambiguous. Germline CDR1 is KGHDR and CDR2 is SFDVKD. V was shortened by 0 bases and J by 3 bases, with 7 bases between the two germline ends. CDR3 length: 14 residues. Here the CDR3 reads CATSDLLDEETQYF. The CDR3 bases are TGTGCCACCAGTGATTTGCTCGACGAAGAGACCCAGTACTTC.

At least ten counts were recorded for this clonotype. The V call is TRBV2, the J call TRBJ1-5, with D maybe TRBD1 (5 bases). The CDR3 runs to 15 residues. Germline CDR1 SNHLY, CDR2 FYNNEI. Trimming took 6 bases from V and 2 from J, leaving 14 bases between them. The CDR3 loop reads CASRADMGGNQPQHF. CDR3 bases: TGTGCCAGCAGAGCGGACATGGGAGGCAATCAGCCCCAGCATTTT. The full variable domain, rest sourced from reference TRBV2 and TRBJ1-5, is EPEVTQTPSHQVTQMGQEVILRCVPISNHLYFYWYRQILGQKVEFLVSFYNNEISEKSEIFDDQFSVERPDGSNFTLKIRSTKLEDSAMYFCASRADMGGNQPQHFGDGTRLSIL.

This clonotype has at least ten counts. This chain uses TRBV10-3 with TRBJ2-7; 12 bases are a match to TRBD1. The CDR3 spans 15 residues. Germline V CDR1 and CDR2: ENHRY, SYGVKD. The V gene end was trimmed by 7 bases and the J gene end by 1 base; junction bases not matched to a gene: 5. The CDR3 bases are TGTGCCATCAAGGGGGACAGGGGGCTTTCCTACGAGCAGTACTTC. As protein: CAIKGDRGLSYEQYF.

There are a few counts of this clonotype. A read error is possible here, since a much larger clone lies one base away. The V call is TRBV28, the J call TRBJ2-7; tentatively, D is TRBD2 (5 bases). The CDR3 extends over 11 amino acids. Germline V gives CDR1 MDHEN, CDR2 SYDVKM. DNA of the CDR3: TGTGCCGGCAGCCCAGCAGCGGCGCAGTACTTC. This encodes CAGSPAAAQYF. The entire variable domain, with the rest obtained from reference TRBV28 and TRBJ2-7, is as follows: DVKVTQSSRYLVKRTGEKVFLECVQDMDHENMFWYRQDPGLGLRLIYFSYDVKMKEKGDIPEGYSVSREKKERFSLILESASTNQTSMYLCAGSPAAAQYFGPGTRLTVT.

This clonotype was detected ten times or more. The chain couples TRBV12-3 or TRBV12-4 to TRBJ2-3; 11 bases agree with TRBD1. V lost 6 bases and J lost 4; bases outside the gene matches: 6. The CDR3 runs 15 residues. Written as DNA, the CDR3 is TGTGCCAGCAGCATCGGACAGGGGGCAGCAGATACGCAGTATTTT. Translated: CASSIGQGAADTQYF.

There are many counts of this clonotype. The rearrangement uses TRBV2 and TRBJ1-2; TRBD1 is a possible D gene (6 bases). Germline CDR1 reads SNHLY; CDR2 reads FYNNEI. V shed 3 bases and J shed 6 bases, with 17 bases lying between them. The CDR3 consists of 15 residues. The CDR3: CASSDRRGRGNGYTF. CDR3 DNA sequence: TGTGCCAGCAGTGACCGGCGGGGCAGGGGAAATGGCTACACCTTC.

This clonotype has at least ten counts. This chain uses TRBV12-3 or TRBV12-4 with TRBJ1-3, with D perhaps matching TRBD1 (6 bases). The V end was cut by 3 bases, the J end by 7 bases, with 13 bases between. The CDR3 totals 14 residues. The CDR3 DNA sequence: TGTGCCAGCAGTTTCGGCAGGGGTGAGAACACCATATATTTT. It encodes CASSFGRGENTIYF.

This clonotype was recorded at least ten times. The chain carries TRBV6-2 or TRBV6-3 and TRBJ1-1; the D gene is possibly TRBD1 (5 bases). CDR1 is MNHEY, CDR2 SVGEGT, per germline. Trimming took off 3 bases at V and 5 bases at J, with 19 bases between the two ends. This CDR3 spans 16 amino acids. The CDR3, as DNA: TGTGCCAGCAGTTATGGGACTCATCACCCGGAGACTGAAGCTTTCTTT. It specifies CASSYGTHHPETEAFF.

This clonotype was observed many times. The chain employs TRBV3-1 and TRBJ1-2, with D uncertain. V was cut by 10 bases and J by 5 bases, with 17 bases left in between. The CDR3 has 13 residues. Per the germline V gene, CDR1 is LGHDT and CDR2 is YNNKEL (reference sequence). The CDR3 region is CAIRSGNAYGYTF. In DNA form, the CDR3 reads TGTGCCATCCGATCCGGGAATGCATATGGCTACACCTTC.

This clonotype has a count of ten or more. The CDR3 DNA sequence: TGTGCCAGCAGCGTGGGTACTAGCGGGACAGATACGCAGTATTTT. This sequence encodes CASSVGTSGTDTQYF. This chain links TRBV28 with TRBJ2-3; 9 nucleotides agree with TRBD2. This CDR3 has 15 residues. The V and J ends lost 6 bases and 3 bases, in that order; junction bases with no gene match: 7. Germline V CDR1 and CDR2: MDHEN, SYDVKM.

In its sample, this clonotype was seen many times. The chain employs TRBV11-2 and TRBJ2-5; 7 nucleotides match TRBD1. The V gene's germline CDR1 is SGHAT and CDR2 FQNNGV. J lost 4 bases, V lost 1 base, and 6 bases had no gene match. CDR3 length equals 15 residues. The chain's CDR3 is CASSLGSRQGETQYF. The CDR3 DNA sequence: TGTGCCAGCAGCTTAGGAAGTCGACAGGGAGAGACCCAGTACTTC.

This clonotype was counted ten times or more. The V gene is TRBV10-2, the J gene TRBJ2-7; D may be TRBD2 (5 bases). This CDR3 is 12 amino acids long. The germline V gene has CDR1 WSHSY and CDR2 SAAADI. Trimming took 4 bases from V and 2 from J, leaving 6 bases between them. CDR3 DNA: TGCGCCAGCAGTGCTAGCCCCTACGAGCAGTACTTC. Encoded protein: CASSASPYEQYF.

This clonotype came up many times. This chain uses TRBV2 with TRBJ1-1; D not certain. This CDR3 has 14 residues. Deletions cut 2 bases from V and 1 base from J, with 8 bases between. Germline CDR1 and CDR2: SNHLY and FYNNEI. CDR3 DNA sequence: TGTGCCAGCAGTGAAAACAGCTGGAACACTGAAGCTTTCTTT. Encoded protein: CASSENSWNTEAFF.

Many counts were recorded for this clonotype. The rearrangement uses TRBV19 and TRBJ1-2; the D gene is possibly TRBD1 (5 bases). CDR3 length equals 14 residues. V dropped 10 bases and J dropped 2 bases, with 17 bases sitting between them. Looked up from germline, CDR1 is LNHDA and CDR2 is SQIVND (reference sequence). CDR3 protein: CAKNTGHANYGYTF. The CDR3 nucleotides read TGTGCCAAAAATACTGGACATGCGAACTATGGCTACACCTTC.

The sample holds a few counts of this clonotype. V is TRBV29-1 and J is TRBJ2-4; D not certain. This CDR3 spans 12 amino acids. V lost 6 bases and J 3 bases, leaving 9 bases between the germline ends. Looked up from germline, CDR1 is SQVTM and CDR2 is ANQGSEA. The CDR3 DNA is TGCAGCGTCCTCAGAGGCAAAAACATTCAGTACTTC. Protein sequence: CSVLRGKNIQYF. The full variable domain, rest sourced from reference TRBV29-1 and TRBJ2-4, is SAVISQKPSRDICQRGTSLTIQCQVDSQVTMMFWYRQQPGQSLTLIATANQGSEATYESGFVIDKFPISRPNLTFSTLTVSNMSPEDSSIYLCSVLRGKNIQYFGAGTRLSVL.

This clonotype came up many times. V usage is TRBV12-3 or TRBV12-4 and J usage is TRBJ1-2, with TRBD1 identical over 9 bases. This CDR3 spans 15 amino acids. Unmatched junction bases numbered 7, after V lost 8 bases and J lost 0 bases. CDR3 in DNA: TGTGCCAGCCTAAGGGACAGGGCTGCTAACTATGGCTACACCTTC. It encodes CASLRDRAANYGYTF.

This clonotype was recorded only once. V is TRBV11-1 and J is TRBJ2-7; D is perhaps TRBD2 (6 bases). Germline lookup yields CDR1 SGHAT and CDR2 FQDESV (reference sequence). The CDR3 has 15 amino acids. V shed 2 bases and J shed 3 bases, with 14 bases lying between them. The CDR3 loop reads CASSLYTSRSYEQYF. CDR3 nucleotide sequence: TGTGCCAGCAGCTTATATACTAGCAGGAGCTACGAGCAGTACTTC.

This clonotype has a count of ten or more. The rearrangement uses TRBV2 and TRBJ1-2, with 9 bases that match TRBD1. From germline, CDR1 is SNHLY and CDR2 FYNNEI. This CDR3 has 15 residues. After removal of 6 bases from V and 3 bases from J, the junction contained 8 bases not matched to a gene. This CDR3 reads CASRPGTGSDYGYTF. CDR3 nucleotides: TGTGCCAGCAGACCCGGGACAGGGTCGGACTATGGCTACACCTTC.

There are many counts of this clonotype. V usage is TRBV24-1 and J usage is TRBJ2-3; D uncertain. This CDR3 is 11 amino acids long. Germline CDR1 reads KGHDR; CDR2 reads SFDVKD. V was shortened by 3 bases and J by 4 bases, with 1 base between the two germline ends. CDR3 region: CATSDPDTQYF. The DNA of the CDR3 is TGTGCCACCAGTGATCCAGATACGCAGTATTTT.

This clonotype occurred a few times. J is TRBJ2-3 and V is TRBV11-1; 9 bases agree with TRBD2. Germline loops: CDR1 SGHAT, CDR2 FQDESV (reference sequence). J gave up 1 base and V 0 bases, and 8 bases lay outside the gene matches. This CDR3 contains 18 residues. CDR3: CASSLAGLAGSGTDTQYF. For the CDR3, the DNA is TGTGCCAGCAGCTTAGCGGGGCTAGCGGGATCGGGCACAGATACGCAGTATTTT.

The CDR3 loop reads CASSQERQSSYNEQFF. The DNA of the CDR3 is TGTGCCAGCAGCCAAGAGAGACAGAGCTCCTACAATGAGCAGTTCTTC. V gene TRBV3-1 combines with J gene TRBJ2-1; TRBD1 is a possible D gene (5 bases). Trimming removed 0 bases at V and 0 bases at J, with 9 bases between. Germline loops: CDR1 LGHDT, CDR2 YNNKEL (reference sequence). This CDR3 has 16 amino acids.

This clonotype appeared many times. The J gene is TRBJ1-5, the V gene TRBV11-2; 8 bases are shared with TRBD1. The CDR3 has 14 amino acids. V shed 2 bases, J shed 7 bases, and the junction held 4 bases outside the gene matches. Per germline, CDR1 SGHAT and CDR2 FQNNGV. The CDR3: CASSLQGAGQPQHF. As DNA, the CDR3 is TGTGCCAGCAGCTTACAGGGGGCGGGGCAGCCCCAGCATTTT. The complete variable domain, with remaining parts taken from reference TRBV11-2 and TRBJ1-5, reads EAGVAQSPRYKIIEKRQSVAFWCNPISGHATLYWYQQILGQGPKLLIQFQNNGVVDDSQLPKDRFSAERLKGVDSTLKIQPAKLEDSAVYLCASSLQGAGQPQHFGDGTRLSIL.